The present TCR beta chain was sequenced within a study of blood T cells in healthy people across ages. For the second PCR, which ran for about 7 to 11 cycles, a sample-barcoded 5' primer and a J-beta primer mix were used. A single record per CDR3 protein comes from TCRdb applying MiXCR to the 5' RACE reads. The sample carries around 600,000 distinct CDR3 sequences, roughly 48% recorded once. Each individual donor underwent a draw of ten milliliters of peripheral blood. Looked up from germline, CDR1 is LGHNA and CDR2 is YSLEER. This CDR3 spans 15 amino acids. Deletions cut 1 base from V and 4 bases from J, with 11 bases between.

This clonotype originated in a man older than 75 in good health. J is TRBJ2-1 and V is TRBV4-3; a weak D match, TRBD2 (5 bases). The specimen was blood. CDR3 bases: TGCGCCAGCAGCCAAGTTATTAGAGGGTACAATGAGCAGTTCTTC. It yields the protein CASSQVIRGYNEQFF.